A single T cell receptor beta chain is shown here with its context. Its antigen is not known. As to time point: week 5, during vaccination. In every dose of vaccine, 300 ug of mutant IDH1 20-mer peptide was given alongside topical imiquimod. The entry originates in a study of a mutant IDH1 vaccine in newly diagnosed glioma. Study at large: The study started vaccination 4-6 weeks after radiotherapy alone, or with temozolomide cycles. Among treated patients, approximately 60% were male and about 40% female, and mean age was approximately 40 years. Receipt of radiotherapy, temozolomide, or both preceded the study, and most received both. Study outcomes and limitations: Altogether, about 95% of patients exhibited vaccine-induced immune responses.

The data were produced by immunoSEQ multiplex PCR, yet TCRdb's version contains in-frame clones alone and is incomplete. The data contain 25,000 to 35,000 clones, 80% to 90% of them seen just once; the ten biggest clones take up roughly 20%. Germline-derived CDR1 and CDR2 are LNHDA and SQIVND (reference sequence). The CDR3 sequence is 13 residues long. Trimming cost V 3 bases and J 10 bases, with 16 bases left between them. The receptor was isolated from a man aged 18 to 29 with glioma. The rearrangement joins TRBV19 to TRBJ2-7, with D perhaps being TRBD1 or TRBD2 (5 bases each). Sequenced here: PBMCs, sampled from a glioma patient whose treatment included an IDH1 peptide vaccine. CDR3 amino acids: CASSIGQGRPQYF. The CDR3 DNA sequence: TGTGCCAGTAGTATCGGCCAGGGACGACCCCAGTACTTC.